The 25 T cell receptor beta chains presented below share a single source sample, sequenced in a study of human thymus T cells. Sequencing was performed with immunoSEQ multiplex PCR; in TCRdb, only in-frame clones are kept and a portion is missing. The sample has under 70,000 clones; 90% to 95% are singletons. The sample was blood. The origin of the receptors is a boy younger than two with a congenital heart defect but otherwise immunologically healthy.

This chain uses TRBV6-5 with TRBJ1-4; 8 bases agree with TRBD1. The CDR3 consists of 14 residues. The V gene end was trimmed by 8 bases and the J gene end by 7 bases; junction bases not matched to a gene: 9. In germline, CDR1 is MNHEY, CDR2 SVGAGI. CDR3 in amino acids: CASGHGQGPEKLFF. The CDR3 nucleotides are TGTGCCAGCGGGCACGGACAGGGACCTGAAAAACTGTTTTTT.

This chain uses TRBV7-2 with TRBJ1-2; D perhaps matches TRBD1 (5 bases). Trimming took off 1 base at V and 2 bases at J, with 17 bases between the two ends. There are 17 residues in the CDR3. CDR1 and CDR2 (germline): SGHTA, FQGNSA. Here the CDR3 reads CASSLGGTGKRNYGYTF. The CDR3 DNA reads TGTGCCAGCAGCTTAGGGGGCACAGGTAAAAGAAACTATGGCTACACCTTC.

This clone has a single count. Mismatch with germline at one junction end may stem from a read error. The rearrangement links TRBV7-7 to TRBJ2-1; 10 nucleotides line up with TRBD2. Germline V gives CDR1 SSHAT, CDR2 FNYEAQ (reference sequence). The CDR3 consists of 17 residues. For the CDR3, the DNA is TGTGCTAGCAGCTTAGGGTCTAGCGGGAGCCCCTACAATGAGCAGTTCTTC. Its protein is CASSLGSSGSPYNEQFF. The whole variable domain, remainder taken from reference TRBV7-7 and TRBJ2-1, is GAGVSQSPRYKVTKRGQDVTLRCDPISSHATLYWYQQALGQGPEFLTYFNYEAQPDKSGLPSDRFSAERPEGSISTLTIQRTEQRDSAMYRCASSLGSSGSPYNEQFFGPGTRLTVL.

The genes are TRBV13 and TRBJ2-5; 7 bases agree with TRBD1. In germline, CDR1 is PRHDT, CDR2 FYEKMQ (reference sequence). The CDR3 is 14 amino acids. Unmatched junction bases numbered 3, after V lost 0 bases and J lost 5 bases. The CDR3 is CASSLGRGLETQYF. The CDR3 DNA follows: TGTGCCAGCAGCTTAGGTAGGGGGCTTGAGACCCAGTACTTC.

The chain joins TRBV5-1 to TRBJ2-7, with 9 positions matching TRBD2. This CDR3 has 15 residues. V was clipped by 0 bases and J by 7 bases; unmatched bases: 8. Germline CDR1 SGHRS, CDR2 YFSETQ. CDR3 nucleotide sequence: TGCGCCAGCAGCTTGGTCGGGGCTAGCGGGACGGAGCAGTACTTC. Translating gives CASSLVGASGTEQYF.

The CDR3, as DNA: TGTGCCAGTAGTGCGACGTACATGATCTACGAGCAGTACTTC. Translating gives CASSATYMIYEQYF. The chain employs TRBV19 and TRBJ2-7, with D unresolved. The CDR3 length is 14 residues. Germline V gene data show CDR1 as LNHDA and CDR2 as SQIVND (reference sequence). Deletions cut 5 bases from V and 3 bases from J, with 14 bases between.

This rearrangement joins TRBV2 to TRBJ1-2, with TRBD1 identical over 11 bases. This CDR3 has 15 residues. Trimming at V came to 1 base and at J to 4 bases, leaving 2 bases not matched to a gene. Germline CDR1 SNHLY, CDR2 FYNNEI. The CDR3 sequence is CASSEGGTGGYGYTF. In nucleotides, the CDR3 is TGTGCCAGCAGTGAAGGCGGGACAGGGGGCTATGGCTACACCTTC. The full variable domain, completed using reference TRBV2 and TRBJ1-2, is EPEVTQTPSHQVTQMGQEVILRCVPISNHLYFYWYRQILGQKVEFLVSFYNNEISEKSEIFDDQFSVERPDGSNFTLKIRSTKLEDSAMYFCASSEGGTGGYGYTFGSGTRLTVV.

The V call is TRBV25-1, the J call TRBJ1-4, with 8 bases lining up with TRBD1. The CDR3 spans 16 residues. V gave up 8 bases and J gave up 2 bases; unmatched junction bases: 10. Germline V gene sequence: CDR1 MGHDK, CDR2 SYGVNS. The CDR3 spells CASQDRVRGTNEKLFF. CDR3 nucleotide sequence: TGTGCCAGCCAGGACAGGGTTCGTGGTACTAATGAAAAACTGTTTTTT. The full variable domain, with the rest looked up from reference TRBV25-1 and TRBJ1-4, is EADIYQTPRYLVIGTGKKITLECSQTMGHDKMYWYQQDPGMELHLIHYSYGVNSTEKGDLSSESTVSRIRTEHFPLTLESARPSHTSQYLCASQDRVRGTNEKLFFGSGTQLSVL.

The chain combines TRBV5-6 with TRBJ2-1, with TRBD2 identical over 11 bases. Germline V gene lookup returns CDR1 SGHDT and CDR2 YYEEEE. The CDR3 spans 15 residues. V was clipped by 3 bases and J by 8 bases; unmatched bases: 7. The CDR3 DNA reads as TGTGCCAGCAGCTCGGCTAGCGGGAGGAGGCATGAGCAGTTCTTC. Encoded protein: CASSSASGRRHEQFF. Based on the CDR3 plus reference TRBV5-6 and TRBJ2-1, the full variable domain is DAGVTQSPTHLIKTRGQQVTLRCSPKSGHDTVSWYQQALGQGPQFIFQYYEEEERQRGNFPDRFSGHQFPNYSSELNVNALLLGDSALYLCASSSASGRRHEQFFGPGTRLTVL.

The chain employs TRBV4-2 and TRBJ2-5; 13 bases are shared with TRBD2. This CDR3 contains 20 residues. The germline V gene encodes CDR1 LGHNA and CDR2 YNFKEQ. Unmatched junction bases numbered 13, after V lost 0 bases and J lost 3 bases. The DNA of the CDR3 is TGTGCCAGCAGCCAAGAAACTAGCGGGGGGGCTTTCCCCGCGGAAGAGACCCAGTACTTC. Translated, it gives CASSQETSGGAFPAEETQYF.

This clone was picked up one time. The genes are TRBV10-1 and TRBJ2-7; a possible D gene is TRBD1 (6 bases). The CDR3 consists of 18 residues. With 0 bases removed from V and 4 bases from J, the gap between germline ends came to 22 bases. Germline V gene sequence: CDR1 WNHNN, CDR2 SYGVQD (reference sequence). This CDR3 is CASSESNYGRDNPYEQYF. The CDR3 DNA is TGCGCCAGCAGTGAGTCGAATTATGGACGGGACAACCCATACGAGCAGTACTTC.

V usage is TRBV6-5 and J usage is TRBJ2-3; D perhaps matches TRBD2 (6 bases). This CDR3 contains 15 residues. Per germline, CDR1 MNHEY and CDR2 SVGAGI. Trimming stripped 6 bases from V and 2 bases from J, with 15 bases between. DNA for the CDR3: TGTGCCAGCAGGAAACTAGCTTTCTTCACAGATACGCAGTATTTT. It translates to CASRKLAFFTDTQYF.

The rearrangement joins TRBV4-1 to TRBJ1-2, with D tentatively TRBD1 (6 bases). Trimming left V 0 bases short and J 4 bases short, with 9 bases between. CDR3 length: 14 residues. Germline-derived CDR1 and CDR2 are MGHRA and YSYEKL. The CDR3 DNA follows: TGCGCCAGCAGCCAAGATAGGGGGGGCTATGGCTACACCTTC. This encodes CASSQDRGGYGYTF.

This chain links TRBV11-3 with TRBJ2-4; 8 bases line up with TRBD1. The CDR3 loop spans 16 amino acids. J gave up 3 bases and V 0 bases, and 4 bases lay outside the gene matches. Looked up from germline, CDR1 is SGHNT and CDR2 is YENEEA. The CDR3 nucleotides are TGTGCCAGCAGCTTAGAGGACAGGGTTGGCAAAAACATTCAGTACTTC. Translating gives CASSLEDRVGKNIQYF.

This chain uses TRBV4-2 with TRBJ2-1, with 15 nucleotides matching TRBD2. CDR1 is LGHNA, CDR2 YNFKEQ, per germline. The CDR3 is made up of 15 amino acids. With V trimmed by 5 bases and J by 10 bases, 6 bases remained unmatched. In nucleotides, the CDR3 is TGTGCCAGCAGCTCCCCGGGACTAGCGGGGGGCGAGCAGTTCTTC. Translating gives CASSSPGLAGGEQFF.

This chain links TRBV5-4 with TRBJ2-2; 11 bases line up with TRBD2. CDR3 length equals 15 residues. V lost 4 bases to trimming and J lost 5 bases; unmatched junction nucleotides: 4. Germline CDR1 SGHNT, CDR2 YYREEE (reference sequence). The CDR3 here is CASSLLAGGTGELFF. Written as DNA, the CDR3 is TGTGCCAGCAGCCTTCTAGCGGGGGGAACCGGGGAGCTGTTTTTT.

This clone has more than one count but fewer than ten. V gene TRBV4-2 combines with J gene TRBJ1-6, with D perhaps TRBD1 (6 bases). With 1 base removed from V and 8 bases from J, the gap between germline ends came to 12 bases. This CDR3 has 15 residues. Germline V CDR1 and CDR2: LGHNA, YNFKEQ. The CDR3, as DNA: TGTGCCAGCAGCCAAGTAACGACAGGTGATTCACCCCTCCACTTT. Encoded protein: CASSQVTTGDSPLHF.

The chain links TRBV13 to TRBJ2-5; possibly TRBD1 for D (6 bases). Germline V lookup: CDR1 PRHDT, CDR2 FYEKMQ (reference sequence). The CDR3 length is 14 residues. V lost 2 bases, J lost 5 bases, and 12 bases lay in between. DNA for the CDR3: TGTGCCAGCAGCTTAACCAGGGGAATGGAGACCCAGTACTTC. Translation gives CASSLTRGMETQYF.

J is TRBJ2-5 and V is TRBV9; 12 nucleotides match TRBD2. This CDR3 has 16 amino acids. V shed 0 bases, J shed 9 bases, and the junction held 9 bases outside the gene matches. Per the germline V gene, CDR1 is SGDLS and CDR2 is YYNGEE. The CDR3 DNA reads TGTGCCAGCAGCGTAGGACTAGCGGGAGCTCGGGGTCCCCAGTACTTC. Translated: CASSVGLAGARGPQYF.

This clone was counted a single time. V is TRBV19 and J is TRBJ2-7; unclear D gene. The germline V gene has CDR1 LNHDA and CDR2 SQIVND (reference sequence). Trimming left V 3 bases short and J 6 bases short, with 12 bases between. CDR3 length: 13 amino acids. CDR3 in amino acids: CASSMGWGSEQYF. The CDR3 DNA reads TGTGCCAGTAGTATGGGTTGGGGTTCCGAGCAGTACTTC.

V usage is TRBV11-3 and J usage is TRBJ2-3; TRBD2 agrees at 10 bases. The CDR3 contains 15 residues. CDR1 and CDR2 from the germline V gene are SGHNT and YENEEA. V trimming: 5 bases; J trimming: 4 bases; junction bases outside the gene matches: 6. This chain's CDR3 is CASSARTSGADTQYF. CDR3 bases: TGTGCCAGCAGCGCCCGGACTAGCGGAGCAGATACGCAGTATTTT.

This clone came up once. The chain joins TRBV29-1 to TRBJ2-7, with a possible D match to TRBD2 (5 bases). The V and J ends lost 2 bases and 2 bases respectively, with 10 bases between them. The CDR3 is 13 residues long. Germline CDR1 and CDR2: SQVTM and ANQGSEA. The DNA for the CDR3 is TGCAGCGTTGAATTGGCGGGCACCTACGAGCAGTACTTC. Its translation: CSVELAGTYEQYF.

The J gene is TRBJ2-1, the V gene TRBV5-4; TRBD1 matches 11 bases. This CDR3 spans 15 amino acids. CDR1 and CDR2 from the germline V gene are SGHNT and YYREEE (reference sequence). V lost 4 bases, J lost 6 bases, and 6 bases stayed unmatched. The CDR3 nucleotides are TGTGCCAGCAGCCTCAGCGGGACAGGGGGCAATGAGCAGTTCTTC. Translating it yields CASSLSGTGGNEQFF.

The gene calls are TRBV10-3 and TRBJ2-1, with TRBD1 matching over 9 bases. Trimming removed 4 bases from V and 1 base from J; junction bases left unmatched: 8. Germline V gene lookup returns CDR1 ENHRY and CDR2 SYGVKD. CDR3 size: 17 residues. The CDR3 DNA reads TGTGCCATCAGTGGGGACAGGGTTGTTATATCCTACAATGAGCAGTTCTTC. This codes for CAISGDRVVISYNEQFF.

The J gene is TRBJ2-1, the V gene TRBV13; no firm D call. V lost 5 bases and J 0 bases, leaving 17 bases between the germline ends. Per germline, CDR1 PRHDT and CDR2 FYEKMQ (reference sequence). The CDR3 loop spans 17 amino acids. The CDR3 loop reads CASSPPTRKPSYNEQFF. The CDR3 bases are TGTGCCAGCAGCCCCCCCACACGAAAGCCCTCCTACAATGAGCAGTTCTTC.